This T cell receptor beta chain was retrieved from a study of OX40 agonist ivuxolimab in advanced cancers. This clone was seen a few times. Its antigen is currently unknown. Study outcomes and limitations: The study found that CD8+ T cells averaged more expanded clones than CD4+.

Germline V gene data show CDR1 as SNHLY and CDR2 as FYNNEI. V shed 4 bases and J shed 12 bases, with 10 bases lying between them. The CDR3 extends over 12 amino acids. The data were produced by immunoSEQ multiplex PCR, yet TCRdb's version contains in-frame clones alone and is incomplete. The table includes approximately 13,000 clones, roughly 90% detected once. The receptor's source is an adult with an advanced solid tumor such as melanoma, head and neck, liver or kidney cancer. This rearrangement joins TRBV2 to TRBJ1-6; no clear D gene. Source: CD4+ or CD8+ T cells sorted from blood, taken in a trial of the OX40 agonist ivuxolimab. Written as DNA, the CDR3 is TGTGCCAGCAGTGCGACTCGCGGACCCCTCCACTTT. This codes for CASSATRGPLHF.